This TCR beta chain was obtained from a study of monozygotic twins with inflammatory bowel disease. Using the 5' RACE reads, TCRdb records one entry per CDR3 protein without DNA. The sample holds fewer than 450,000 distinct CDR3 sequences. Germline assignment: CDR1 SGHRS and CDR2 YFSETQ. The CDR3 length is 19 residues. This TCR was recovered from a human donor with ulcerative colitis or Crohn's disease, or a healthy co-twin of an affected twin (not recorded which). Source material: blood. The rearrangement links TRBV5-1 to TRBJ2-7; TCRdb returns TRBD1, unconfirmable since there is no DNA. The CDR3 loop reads CASSFGPGQGLYPYYEQYF.